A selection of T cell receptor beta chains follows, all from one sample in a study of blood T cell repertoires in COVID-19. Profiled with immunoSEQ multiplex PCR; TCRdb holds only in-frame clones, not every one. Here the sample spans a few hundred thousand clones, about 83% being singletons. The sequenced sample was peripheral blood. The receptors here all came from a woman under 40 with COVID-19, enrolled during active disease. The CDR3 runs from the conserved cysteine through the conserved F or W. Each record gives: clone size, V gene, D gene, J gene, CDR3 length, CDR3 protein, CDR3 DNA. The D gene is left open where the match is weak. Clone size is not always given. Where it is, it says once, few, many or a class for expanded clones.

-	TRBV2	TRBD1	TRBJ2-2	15	CASQTGRANTGELFF	TGTGCCAGTCAGACAGGGAGAGCGAACACCGGGGAGCTGTTTTTT
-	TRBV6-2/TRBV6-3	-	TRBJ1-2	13	CASSYGGMDGYTF	TGTGCCAGCAGTTACGGGGGGATGGATGGCTACACCTTC
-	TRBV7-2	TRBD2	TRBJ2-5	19	CASSFGRGKRGLEGETQYF	TGTGCCAGCAGCTTCGGAAGAGGGAAGCGGGGACTCGAAGGAGAGACCCAGTACTTC
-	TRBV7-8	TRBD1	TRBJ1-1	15	CASSLAEGAGTEAFF	TGTGCCAGCAGCTTAGCAGAGGGGGCAGGCACTGAAGCTTTCTTT
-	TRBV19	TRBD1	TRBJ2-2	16	CASSTRDSANTGELFF	TGTGCCAGTAGTACCCGGGACAGCGCGAACACCGGGGAGCTGTTTTTT
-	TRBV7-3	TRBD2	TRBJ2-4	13	CASSFTGGNIQYF	TGTGCCAGCAGCTTCACCGGGGGGAACATTCAGTACTTC
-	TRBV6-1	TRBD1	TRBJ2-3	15	CASSENVGQADTQYF	TGTGCCAGCAGTGAAAACGTAGGACAGGCAGATACGCAGTATTTT
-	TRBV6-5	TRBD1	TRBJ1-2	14	CASSRTGPNYGYTF	TGTGCCAGCAGTCGGACAGGCCCTAACTATGGCTACACCTTC
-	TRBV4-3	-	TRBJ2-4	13	CASSPGAQNIQYF	TGCGCCAGCAGCCCGGGAGCCCAAAACATTCAGTACTTC
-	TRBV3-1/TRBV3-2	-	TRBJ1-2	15	CASSHLGERAYGYTF	TGTGCCAGCAGCCACCTTGGGGAGCGGGCCTATGGCTACACCTTC
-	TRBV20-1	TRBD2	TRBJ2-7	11	CSAGEGYEQYF	TGCAGTGCAGGGGAGGGCTACGAGCAGTACTTC
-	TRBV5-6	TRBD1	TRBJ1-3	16	CASNPQGAASGNTIYF	TGTGCCAGCAACCCACAGGGGGCAGCATCTGGAAACACCATATATTTT
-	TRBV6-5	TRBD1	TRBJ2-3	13	CASSTGGTDTQYF	TGTGCCAGCAGTACAGGGGGCACAGATACGCAGTATTTT
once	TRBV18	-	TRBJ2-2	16	CASSPLGGANTGELFF	TGTGCCAGCTCACCACTTGGCGGAGCGAACACCGGGGAGCTGTTTTTT
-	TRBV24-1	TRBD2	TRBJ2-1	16	CATSGLAGSSYNEQFF	TGTGCCACCAGTGGTTTAGCGGGAAGCTCCTACAATGAGCAGTTCTTC
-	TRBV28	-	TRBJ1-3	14	CASSLLGTGNTIYF	TGTGCCAGCAGTTTATTGGGCACCGGAAACACCATATATTTT
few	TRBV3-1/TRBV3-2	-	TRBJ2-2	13	CASSQTVTGELFF	TGTGCCAGCAGCCAAACTGTCACCGGGGAGCTGTTTTTT
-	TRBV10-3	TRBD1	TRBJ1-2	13	CAISGTGLYGYTF	TGTGCCATCAGCGGGACAGGGCTTTATGGCTACACCTTC
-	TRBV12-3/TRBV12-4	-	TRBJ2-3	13	CATTGPSTDTQYF	TGTGCCACCACAGGCCCTAGCACAGATACGCAGTATTTT
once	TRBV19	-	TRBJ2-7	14	CASGNRIGLGEQYF	TGTGCCAGTGGGAACAGGATAGGTTTAGGGGAGCAGTACTTC
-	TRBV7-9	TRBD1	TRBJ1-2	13	CASSSGDSYGYTF	TGTGCCAGCAGCTCGGGGGACAGCTATGGCTACACCTTC
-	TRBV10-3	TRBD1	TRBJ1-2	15	CAISEAQGADYGYTF	TGTGCCATCAGTGAGGCACAGGGGGCTGACTATGGCTACACCTTC
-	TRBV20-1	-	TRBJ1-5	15	CSASEGGTSNQPQHF	TGCAGTGCTAGTGAGGGGGGGACGAGCAATCAGCCCCAGCATTTT
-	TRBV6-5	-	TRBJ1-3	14	CASSSYSSGNTIYF	TGTGCCAGCAGTTCCTACAGCTCTGGAAACACCATATATTTT
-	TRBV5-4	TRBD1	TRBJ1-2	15	CASSNRQGTSRGYTF	TGTGCCAGCAGCAATAGACAGGGGACCTCTCGGGGCTACACCTTC
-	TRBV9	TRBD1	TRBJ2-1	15	CASSTGQGRGNEQFF	TGTGCCAGCAGCACCGGACAGGGTAGGGGTAATGAGCAGTTCTTC
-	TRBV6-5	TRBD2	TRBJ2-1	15	CASSRTSGTYNEQFF	TGTGCCAGCAGTAGGACTAGCGGAACCTACAATGAGCAGTTCTTC
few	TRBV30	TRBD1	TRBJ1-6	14	CAWRTGGFLSPLHF	TGTGCCTGGAGGACAGGGGGATTTCTGTCACCCCTCCACTTT
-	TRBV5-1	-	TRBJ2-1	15	CASRTTGLSYNEQFF	TGCGCCAGCAGGACTACGGGACTTTCCTACAATGAGCAGTTCTTC
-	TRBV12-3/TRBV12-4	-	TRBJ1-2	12	CASSLTGYGYTF	TGTGCCAGCAGCCTAACAGGGTATGGCTACACCTTC
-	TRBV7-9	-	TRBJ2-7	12	CASSFDSWEQYF	TGTGCCAGCAGCTTCGACAGCTGGGAGCAGTACTTC
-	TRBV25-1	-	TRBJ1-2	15	CASSEEGRGNYGYTF	TGTGCCAGCAGTGAGGAAGGACGGGGAAACTATGGCTACACCTTC
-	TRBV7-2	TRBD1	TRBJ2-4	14	CASSLMTGKNIQYF	TGTGCCAGCAGCTTGATGACAGGGAAAAACATTCAGTACTTC
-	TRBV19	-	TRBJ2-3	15	CASSRWGRSGDTQYF	TGTGCCAGTAGTAGGTGGGGGAGGTCGGGAGATACGCAGTATTTT
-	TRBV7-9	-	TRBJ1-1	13	CASSLGQQGEAFF	TGTGCCAGCAGCTTGGGCCAACAGGGCGAAGCTTTCTTT
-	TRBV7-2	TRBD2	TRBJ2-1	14	CASSLLAGYNEQFF	TGTGCCAGCAGCTTACTAGCGGGCTACAATGAGCAGTTCTTC
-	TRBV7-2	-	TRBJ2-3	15	CASSLRRGLTDTQYF	TGTGCCAGCAGTTTAAGGCGGGGCCTCACAGATACGCAGTATTTT
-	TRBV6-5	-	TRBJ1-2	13	CASSYPGDYGYTF	TGTGCCAGCAGTTACCCAGGGGACTATGGCTACACCTTC
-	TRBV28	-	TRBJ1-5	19	CASSFDGGPLRGSNQPQHF	TGTGCCAGCAGTTTCGACGGGGGTCCCCTTAGGGGTAGCAATCAGCCCCAGCATTTT
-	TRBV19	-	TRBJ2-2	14	CASKPGLFGGELFF	TGTGCCAGTAAGCCGGGACTTTTCGGCGGGGAGCTGTTTTTT
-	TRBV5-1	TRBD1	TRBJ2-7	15	CASSWKGQSSYEQYF	TGCGCCAGCAGCTGGAAGGGACAGAGCTCCTACGAGCAGTACTTC
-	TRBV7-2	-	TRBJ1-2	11	CASRQGYGYTF	TGTGCCAGCAGGCAGGGGTATGGCTACACCTTC
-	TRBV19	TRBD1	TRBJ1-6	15	CASSMRDSDNSPLHF	TGTGCCAGTAGTATGCGGGACAGCGATAATTCACCCCTCCACTTT
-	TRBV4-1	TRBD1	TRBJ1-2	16	CASSQDRTGVNYGYTF	TGCGCCAGCAGCCAAGACCGGACAGGGGTTAACTATGGCTACACCTTC
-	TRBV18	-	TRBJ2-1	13	CASSPGGLDEQFF	TGTGCCAGCTCACCAGGGGGGTTGGATGAGCAGTTCTTC
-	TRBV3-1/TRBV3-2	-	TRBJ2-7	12	CASSQDHQVLYF	TGTGCCAGCAGCCAAGATCATCAGGTCCTGTACTTC
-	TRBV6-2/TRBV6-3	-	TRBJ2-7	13	CASSYPPSLEQYF	TGTGCCAGCAGTTACCCCCCTAGTCTCGAGCAGTACTTC
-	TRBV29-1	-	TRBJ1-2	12	CSFLTPSYGYTF	TGCAGCTTCCTGACTCCCTCCTATGGCTACACCTTC
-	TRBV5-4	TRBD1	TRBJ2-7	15	CASSLFGTGVGEQYF	TGTGCCAGCAGCTTGTTCGGGACAGGGGTAGGCGAGCAGTACTTC
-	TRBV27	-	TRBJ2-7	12	CATSSASYEQYF	TGTGCCACCTCTAGTGCCTCCTACGAGCAGTACTTC